The present T cell receptor beta chain was sequenced within a study of tumor-infiltrating lymphocytes in localized non-small cell lung cancer. Overall study: Resected tumor was paired with non-adjacent uninvolved lung from the same patient.

TCRdb keeps only in-frame clones here, not all; method: immunoSEQ multiplex PCR. The table records 11,000 or so clones, 84% of them present only once. Study findings and constraints: Each assay used a separate piece of the same tissue. Immunotypes IM1 and IM2 had similar TCR-derived T-cell fractions. Tumor T-cell fraction was not associated with recurrence-free survival.

For this clone: Its specificity is unknown.

The CDR3 extends over 16 amino acids. V gave up 1 base and J gave up 5 bases; unmatched junction bases: 8. The germline V gene has CDR1 SGHTA and CDR2 FQGTGA. Sequenced: lung tumor tissue. The rearrangement joins TRBV7-3 to TRBJ2-5; 9 bases align to TRBD1. The TCR was taken from a human donor with non-small cell lung cancer. The CDR3 DNA is TGTGCCAGCAGCTTAAGGGTCGGGACAGGGATGGAGACCCAGTACTTC. As protein: CASSLRVGTGMETQYF.